This is a list of T cell receptor beta chains from one sample in a study of blood T cell repertoires in COVID-19. This table comes from immunoSEQ multiplex PCR, and its TCRdb copy is limited to in-frame clones, with some not included. There are roughly 63,000 clones in the sample; roughly four fifths occur only once, and approximately 30% lies in the top ten. Sequencing was carried out using peripheral blood. Receptors originate from a woman older than 75 with acute or convalescent COVID-19. Both conserved end residues are part of each CDR3. The D gene is left open where the match is weak. A clone size is listed for some rows: how often the clone was seen (once, few, many), or a class if it is expanded.

v_call,d_call,j_call,clone_size,cdr3_aa,cdr3_nt
TRBV7-9,TRBD1,TRBJ2-7,NA,CASSLQGQGMYEQYF,TGTGCCAGCAGCTTACAGGGACAGGGGATGTACGAGCAGTACTTC
TRBV15,NA,TRBJ2-6,NA,CATSRVKGLSGANVLTF,TGTGCCACCAGCAGAGTAAAGGGACTCTCTGGGGCCAACGTCCTGACTTTC
TRBV7-6,NA,TRBJ1-4,NA,CASSLAAQGNEKLFF,TGTGCCAGCAGCTTAGCGGCACAGGGTAATGAAAAACTGTTTTTT
TRBV19,TRBD1,TRBJ2-3,NA,CASTPTGGTDTQYF,TGTGCCAGTACGCCGACAGGGGGAACAGATACGCAGTATTTT
TRBV28,NA,TRBJ1-1,NA,CASSSYLNTEAFF,TGTGCCAGCAGTTCTTACTTGAACACTGAAGCTTTCTTT
TRBV27,TRBD1,TRBJ1-2,NA,CASSLLRTGGTSMNYGYTF,TGTGCCAGCAGTTTGCTCCGGACAGGGGGCACAAGTATGAACTATGGCTACACCTTC
TRBV7-9,TRBD2,TRBJ2-3,NA,CASSLDGRVIDTQYF,TGTGCCAGCAGCTTAGACGGGAGGGTCATAGATACGCAGTATTTT
TRBV7-9,TRBD1,TRBJ1-4,NA,CASSTLRQGGKLFF,TGTGCCAGCAGCACACTGAGACAGGGCGGAAAACTGTTTTTT
TRBV6-4,TRBD2,TRBJ2-3,NA,CATPRGGNADTQYF,TGTGCCACGCCGCGGGGGGGGAATGCAGATACGCAGTATTTT
TRBV10-3,NA,TRBJ2-7,NA,CATSGRGEQYF,TGTGCCACTTCAGGCCGGGGAGAGCAGTACTTC
TRBV19,NA,TRBJ2-2,NA,CASSAGGAGTGELFF,TGTGCCAGTAGTGCAGGAGGCGCGGGCACCGGGGAGCTGTTTTTT
TRBV20-1,NA,TRBJ2-5,NA,CSASGQGLETQYF,TGCAGTGCTAGTGGTCAGGGGTTGGAGACCCAGTACTTC
TRBV19,NA,TRBJ2-1,few,CASSMDGDSYNEQFF,TGTGCCAGTAGTATGGACGGGGACTCCTACAATGAGCAGTTCTTC
TRBV15,TRBD1,TRBJ2-7,few,CATSRERLGQGQYF,TGTGCCACCAGCAGAGAGAGATTAGGACAGGGCCAGTACTTC
TRBV3-1/TRBV3-2,NA,TRBJ2-7,NA,CASSYAYEQYF,TGTGCCAGCAGCTATGCCTACGAGCAGTACTTC
TRBV7-2,NA,TRBJ2-5,NA,CASNRVKETQYF,TGTGCCAGTAACAGGGTAAAAGAGACCCAGTACTTC
TRBV7-3,NA,TRBJ2-6,medium-sized,CASSFRLSTGANVLTF,TGTGCCAGCAGCTTTCGACTCAGCACTGGGGCCAACGTCCTGACTTTC